The text below deals with one T cell receptor beta chain. This PCR relied on a set of 60 Vbeta primers and 13 Jbeta primers. TCRdb's table, derived via immunoSEQ multiplex PCR, lists solely in-frame clones and lacks some. This sample has around 210,000 clones; roughly 81% occur once, and the top ten carry roughly 0.22%. The CDR3 sequence is 16 residues long. V lost 4 bases and J 1 base, leaving 12 bases between the germline ends. Germline V CDR1 and CDR2: SGHTS, YDEGEE. The sample belongs to a study of cytomegalovirus exposure and HLA in healthy donors. The sample consisted of PBMCs. V and J are TRBV5-8 and TRBJ1-6; a weak D match, TRBD1 (6 bases). The source is a girl aged 2 to 10 in good health and CMV-seronegative. The CDR3 DNA is TGTGCCAGCAGCGTGGGGGCGTGGTCCTATAATTCACCCCTCCACTTT. Its translation: CASSVGAWSYNSPLHF.